Included here is one TCR beta chain sequence, with context. These data come from a study of blood T cells in healthy people across ages. The CDR3 covers 14 residues. Germline assignment: CDR1 SGHRS and CDR2 YFSETQ. Trimming stripped 3 bases from V and 1 base from J, with 10 bases between. The use of a sample-barcoded 5' primer and a J-beta primer mix characterized a second PCR of about 6 to 11 cycles. Each CDR3 protein is one row after TCRdb ran MiXCR on the 5' RACE reads. This sample has around 700,000 distinct CDR3 sequences, with around 25% found just once. These data also formed part of another study, on T cells of mothers and their children.

The V and J genes are TRBV5-1 and TRBJ2-5; D tentatively fits TRBD1 or TRBD2 (5 bases each). Sequencing was done on a sample of blood. This TCR was sampled from a boy younger than 18 in good health. The CDR3, as DNA: TGCGCCAGCAGCTGGGCCGGGGCCCAAGAGACCCAGTACTTC. Translating it yields CASSWAGAQETQYF. The full variable domain, rest sourced from reference TRBV5-1 and TRBJ2-5, is KAGVTQTPRYLIKTRGQQVTLSCSPISGHRSVSWYQQTPGQGLQFLFEYFSETQRNKGNFPGRFSGRQFSNSRSEMNVSTLELGDSALYLCASSWAGAQETQYFGPGTRLLVL.